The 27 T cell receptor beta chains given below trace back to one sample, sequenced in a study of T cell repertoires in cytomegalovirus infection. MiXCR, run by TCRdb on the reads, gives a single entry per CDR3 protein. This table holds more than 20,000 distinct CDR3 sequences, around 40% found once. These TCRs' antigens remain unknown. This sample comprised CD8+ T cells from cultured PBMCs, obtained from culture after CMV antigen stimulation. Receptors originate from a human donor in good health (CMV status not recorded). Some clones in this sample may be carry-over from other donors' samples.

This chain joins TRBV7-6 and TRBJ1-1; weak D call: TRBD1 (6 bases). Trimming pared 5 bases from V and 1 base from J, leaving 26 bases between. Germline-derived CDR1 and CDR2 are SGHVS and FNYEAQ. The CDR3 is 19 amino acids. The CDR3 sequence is CASSEHKTDRPIRNTEAFF. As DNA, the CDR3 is TGTGCCAGCAGCGAACACAAAACCGACAGGCCCATTAGGAACACTGAAGCTTTCTTT.

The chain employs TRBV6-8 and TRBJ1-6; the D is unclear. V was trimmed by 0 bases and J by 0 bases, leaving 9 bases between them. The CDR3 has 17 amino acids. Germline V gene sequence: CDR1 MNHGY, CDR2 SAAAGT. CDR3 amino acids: CASSYSAISSYNSPLHF. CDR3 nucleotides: TGTGCCAGCAGTTACTCGGCCATAAGCTCCTATAATTCACCCCTCCACTTT.

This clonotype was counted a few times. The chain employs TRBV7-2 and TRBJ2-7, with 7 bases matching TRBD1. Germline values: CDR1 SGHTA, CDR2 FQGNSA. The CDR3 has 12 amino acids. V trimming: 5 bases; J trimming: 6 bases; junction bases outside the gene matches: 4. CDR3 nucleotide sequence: TGTGCCAGCAGCCCCACAGGGGTCGAGCAGTACTTC. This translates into CASSPTGVEQYF. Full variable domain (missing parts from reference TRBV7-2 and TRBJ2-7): GAGVSQSPSNKVTEKGKDVELRCDPISGHTALYWYRQSLGQGLEFLIYFQGNSAPDKSGLPSDRFSAERTGGSVSTLTIQRTQQEDSAVYLCASSPTGVEQYFGPGTRLTVT.

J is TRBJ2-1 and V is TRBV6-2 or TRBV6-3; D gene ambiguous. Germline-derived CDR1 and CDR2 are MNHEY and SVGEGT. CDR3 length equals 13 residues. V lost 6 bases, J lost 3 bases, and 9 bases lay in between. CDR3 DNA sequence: TGTGCCAGCAGCTACGGGCACTACAATGAGCAGTTCTTC. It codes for CASSYGHYNEQFF.

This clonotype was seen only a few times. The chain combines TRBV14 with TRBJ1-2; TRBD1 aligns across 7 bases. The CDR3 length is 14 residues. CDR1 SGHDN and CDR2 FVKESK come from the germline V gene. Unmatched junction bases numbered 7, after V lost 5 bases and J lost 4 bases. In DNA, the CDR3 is TGTGCCAGCAGCACAGACGGGACAGTCTATGGCTACACCTTC. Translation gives CASSTDGTVYGYTF. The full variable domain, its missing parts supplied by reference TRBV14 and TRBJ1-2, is EAGVTQFPSHSVIEKGQTVTLRCDPISGHDNLYWYRRVMGKEIKFLLHFVKESKQDESGMPNNRFLAERTGGTYSTLKVQPAELEDSGVYFCASSTDGTVYGYTFGSGTRLTVV.

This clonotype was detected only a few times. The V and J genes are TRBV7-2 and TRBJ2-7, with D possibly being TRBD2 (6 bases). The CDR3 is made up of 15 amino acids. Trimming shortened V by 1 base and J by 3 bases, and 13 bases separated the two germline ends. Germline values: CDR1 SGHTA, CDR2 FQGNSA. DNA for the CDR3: TGTGCCAGCAGCTTAGAGTTTGGCGGGGACTACGAGCAGTACTTC. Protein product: CASSLEFGGDYEQYF.

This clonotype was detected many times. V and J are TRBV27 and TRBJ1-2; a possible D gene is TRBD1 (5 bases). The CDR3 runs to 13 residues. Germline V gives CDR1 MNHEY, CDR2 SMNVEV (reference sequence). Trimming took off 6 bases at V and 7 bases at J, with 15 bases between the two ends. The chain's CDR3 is CASRTVASGGYTF. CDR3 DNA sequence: TGTGCCAGCAGGACAGTGGCATCCGGTGGCTACACCTTC.

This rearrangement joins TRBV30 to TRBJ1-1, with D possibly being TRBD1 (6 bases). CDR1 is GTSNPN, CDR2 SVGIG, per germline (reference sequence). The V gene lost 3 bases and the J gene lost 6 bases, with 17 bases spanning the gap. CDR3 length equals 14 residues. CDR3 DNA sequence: TGTGCCTGGAGCCACCGGGGGCCTCGGGCTGAAGCTTTCTTT. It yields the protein CAWSHRGPRAEAFF. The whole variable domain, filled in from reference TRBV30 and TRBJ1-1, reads SQTIHQWPATLVQPVGSPLSLECTVEGTSNPNLYWYRQAAGRGLQLLFYSVGIGQISSEVPQNLSASRPQDRQFILSSKKLLLSDSGFYLCAWSHRGPRAEAFFGQGTRLTVV.

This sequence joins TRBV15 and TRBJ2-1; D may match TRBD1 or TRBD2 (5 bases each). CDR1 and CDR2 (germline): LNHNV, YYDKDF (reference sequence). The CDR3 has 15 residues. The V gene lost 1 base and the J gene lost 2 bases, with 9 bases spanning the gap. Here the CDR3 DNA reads TGTGCCACCAGCAGAGGCAGGGACCCCTACAATGAGCAGTTCTTC. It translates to CATSRGRDPYNEQFF.

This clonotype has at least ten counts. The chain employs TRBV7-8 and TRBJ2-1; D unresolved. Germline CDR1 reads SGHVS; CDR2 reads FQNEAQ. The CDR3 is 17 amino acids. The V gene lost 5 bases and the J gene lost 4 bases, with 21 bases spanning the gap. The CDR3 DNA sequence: TGTGCCAGCAGCCTTGAAATTTGGCATAAAAATTACAATGAGCAGTTCTTC. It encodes CASSLEIWHKNYNEQFF.

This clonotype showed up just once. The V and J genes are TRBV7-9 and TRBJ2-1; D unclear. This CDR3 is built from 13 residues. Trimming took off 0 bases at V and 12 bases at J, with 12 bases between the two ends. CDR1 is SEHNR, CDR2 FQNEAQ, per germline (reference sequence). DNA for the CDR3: TGTGCCAGCAGCTTAGCGGAATGGAATTGGCAGTTCTTC. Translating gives CASSLAEWNWQFF. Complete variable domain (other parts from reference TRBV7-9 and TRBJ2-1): DTGVSQNPRHKITKRGQNVTFRCDPISEHNRLYWYRQTLGQGPEFLTYFQNEAQLEKSRLLSDRFSAERPKGSFSTLEIQRTEQGDSAMYLCASSLAEWNWQFFGPGTRLTVL.

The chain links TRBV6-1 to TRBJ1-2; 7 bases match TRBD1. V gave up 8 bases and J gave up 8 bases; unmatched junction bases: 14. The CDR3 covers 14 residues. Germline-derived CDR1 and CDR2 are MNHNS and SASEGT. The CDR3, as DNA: TGTGCCAGCCCAGGGGAGGGGGCATTTTGGGGCTACACCTTC. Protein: CASPGEGAFWGYTF.

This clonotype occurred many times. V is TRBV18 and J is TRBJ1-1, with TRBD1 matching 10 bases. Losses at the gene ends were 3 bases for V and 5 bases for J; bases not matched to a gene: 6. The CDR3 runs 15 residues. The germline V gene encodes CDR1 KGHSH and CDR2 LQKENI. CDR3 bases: TGTGCCAGCTCACCCTGGACAGGGGGAAGTACTGAAGCTTTCTTT. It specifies CASSPWTGGSTEAFF.

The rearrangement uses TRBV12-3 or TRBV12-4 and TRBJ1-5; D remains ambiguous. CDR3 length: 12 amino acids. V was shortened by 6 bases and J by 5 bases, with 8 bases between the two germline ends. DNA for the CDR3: TGTGCCAGCAGGCCTCAAGATCAGCCCCAGCATTTT. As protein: CASRPQDQPQHF.

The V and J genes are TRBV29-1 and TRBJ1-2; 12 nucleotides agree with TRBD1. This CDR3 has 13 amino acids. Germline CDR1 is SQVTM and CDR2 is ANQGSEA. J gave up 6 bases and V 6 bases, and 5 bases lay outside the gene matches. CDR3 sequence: CSVPGQGADGYTF. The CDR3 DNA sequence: TGCAGCGTGCCGGGACAGGGGGCCGATGGCTACACCTTC.

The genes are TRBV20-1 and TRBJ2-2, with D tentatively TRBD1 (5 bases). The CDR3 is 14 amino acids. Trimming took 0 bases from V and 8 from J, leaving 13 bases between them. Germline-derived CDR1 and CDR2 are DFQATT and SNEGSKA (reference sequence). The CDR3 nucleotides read TGCAGTGCTAGAGATGGACAACACCCAGGGGAGCTGTTTTTT. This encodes CSARDGQHPGELFF.

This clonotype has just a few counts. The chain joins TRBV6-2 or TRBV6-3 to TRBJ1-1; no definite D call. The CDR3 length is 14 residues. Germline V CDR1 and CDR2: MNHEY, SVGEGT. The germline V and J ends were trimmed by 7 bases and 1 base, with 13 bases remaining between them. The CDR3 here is CASTSRTANTEAFF. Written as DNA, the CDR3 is TGTGCCAGCACCTCACGGACGGCGAACACTGAAGCTTTCTTT.

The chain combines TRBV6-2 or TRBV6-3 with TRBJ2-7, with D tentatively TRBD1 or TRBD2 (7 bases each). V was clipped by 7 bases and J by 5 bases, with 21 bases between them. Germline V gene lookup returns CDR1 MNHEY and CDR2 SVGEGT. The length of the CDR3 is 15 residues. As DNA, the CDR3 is TGTGCCAGCAAAGGGGAGGGGGCAGGGCTTCACGAGCAGTACTTC. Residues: CASKGEGAGLHEQYF.

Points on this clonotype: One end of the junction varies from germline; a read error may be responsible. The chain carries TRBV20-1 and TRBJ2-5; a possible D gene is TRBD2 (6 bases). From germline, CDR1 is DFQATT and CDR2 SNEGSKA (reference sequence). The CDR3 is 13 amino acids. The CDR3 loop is CGASTRGQETQYF. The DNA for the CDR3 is TGCGGTGCTAGTACGCGGGGCCAAGAGACCCAGTACTTC.

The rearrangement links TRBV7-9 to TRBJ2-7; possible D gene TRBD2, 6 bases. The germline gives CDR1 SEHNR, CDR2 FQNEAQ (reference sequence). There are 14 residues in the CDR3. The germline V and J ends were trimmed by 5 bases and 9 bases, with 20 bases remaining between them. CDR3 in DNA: TGTGCCAGCAGCCCTAGCGAGGCCCCTAGACGGCAGTACTTC. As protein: CASSPSEAPRRQYF. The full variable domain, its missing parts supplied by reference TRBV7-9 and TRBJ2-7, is DTGVSQNPRHKITKRGQNVTFRCDPISEHNRLYWYRQTLGQGPEFLTYFQNEAQLEKSRLLSDRFSAERPKGSFSTLEIQRTEQGDSAMYLCASSPSEAPRRQYFGPGTRLTVT.

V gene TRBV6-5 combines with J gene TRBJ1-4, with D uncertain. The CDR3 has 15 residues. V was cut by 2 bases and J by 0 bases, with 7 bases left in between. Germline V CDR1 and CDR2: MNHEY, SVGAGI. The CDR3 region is CASSYGPATNEKLFF. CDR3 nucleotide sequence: TGTGCCAGCAGTTACGGACCGGCAACTAATGAAAAACTGTTTTTT.

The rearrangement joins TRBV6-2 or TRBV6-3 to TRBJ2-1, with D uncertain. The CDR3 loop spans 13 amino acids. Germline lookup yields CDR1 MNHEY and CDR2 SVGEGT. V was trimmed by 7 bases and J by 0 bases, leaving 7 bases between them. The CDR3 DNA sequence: TGTGCCAGCACTAAAAGCTCCTACAATGAGCAGTTCTTC. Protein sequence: CASTKSSYNEQFF.

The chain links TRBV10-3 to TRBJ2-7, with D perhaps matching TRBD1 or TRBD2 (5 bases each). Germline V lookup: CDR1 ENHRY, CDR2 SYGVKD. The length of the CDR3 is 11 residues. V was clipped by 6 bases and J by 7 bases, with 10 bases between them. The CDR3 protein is CAISGTSEQYF. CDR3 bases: TGTGCCATCAGCGGGACGAGTGAGCAGTACTTC.

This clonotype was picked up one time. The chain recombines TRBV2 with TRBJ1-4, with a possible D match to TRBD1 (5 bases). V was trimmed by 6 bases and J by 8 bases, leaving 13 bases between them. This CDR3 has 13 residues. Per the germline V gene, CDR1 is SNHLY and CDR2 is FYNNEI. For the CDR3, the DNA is TGTGCCAGCAGCTCCGGGACGGGAGAAAAACTGTTTTTT. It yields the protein CASSSGTGEKLFF.

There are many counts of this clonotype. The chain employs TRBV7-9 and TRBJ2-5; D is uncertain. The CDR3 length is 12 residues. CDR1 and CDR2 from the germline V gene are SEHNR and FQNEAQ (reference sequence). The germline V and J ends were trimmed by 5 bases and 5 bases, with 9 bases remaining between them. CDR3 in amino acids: CASSPEEETQYF. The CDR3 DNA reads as TGTGCCAGCAGCCCTGAGGAGGAGACCCAGTACTTC.

CDR3 sequence reads: CASERRDRSISGNTIYF. As DNA, the CDR3 is TGTGCCAGCGAGAGGCGGGACCGTTCGATCTCTGGAAACACCATATATTTT. The genes are TRBV6-2 or TRBV6-3 and TRBJ1-3, with D possibly matching TRBD1 (5 bases). The V gene lost 8 bases and the J gene lost 0 bases, with 20 bases spanning the gap. Germline CDR1 is MNHEY and CDR2 is SVGEGT. CDR3 length: 17 residues.

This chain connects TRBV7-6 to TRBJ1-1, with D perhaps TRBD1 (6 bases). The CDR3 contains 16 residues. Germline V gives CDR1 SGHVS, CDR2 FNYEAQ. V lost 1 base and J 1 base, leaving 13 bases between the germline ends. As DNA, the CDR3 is TGTGCCAGCAGCTTAGGAAGGGGGTCTCGGAACACTGAAGCTTTCTTT. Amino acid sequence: CASSLGRGSRNTEAFF.